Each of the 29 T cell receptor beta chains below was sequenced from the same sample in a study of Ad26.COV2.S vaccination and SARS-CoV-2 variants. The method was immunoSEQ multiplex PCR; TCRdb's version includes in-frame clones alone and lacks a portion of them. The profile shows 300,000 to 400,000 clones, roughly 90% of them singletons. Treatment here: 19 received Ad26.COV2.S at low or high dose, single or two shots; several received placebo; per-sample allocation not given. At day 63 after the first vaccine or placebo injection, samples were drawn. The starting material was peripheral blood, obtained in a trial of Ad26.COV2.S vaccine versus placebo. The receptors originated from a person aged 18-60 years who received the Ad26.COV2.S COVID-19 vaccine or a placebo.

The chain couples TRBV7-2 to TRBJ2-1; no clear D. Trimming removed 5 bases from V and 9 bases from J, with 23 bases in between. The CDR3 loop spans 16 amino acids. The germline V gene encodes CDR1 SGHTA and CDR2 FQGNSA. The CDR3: CASSLYLLGLATEQFF. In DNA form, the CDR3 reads TGTGCCAGCAGCCTCTATTTATTGGGGTTAGCTACTGAGCAGTTCTTC.

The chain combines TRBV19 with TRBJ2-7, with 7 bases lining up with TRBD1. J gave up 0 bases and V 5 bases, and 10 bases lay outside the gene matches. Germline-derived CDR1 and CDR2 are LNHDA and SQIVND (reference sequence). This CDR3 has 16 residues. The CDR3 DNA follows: TGTGCCAGTAGTGCCCTCTTCGGGACAGCCTCCTACGAGCAGTACTTC. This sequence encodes CASSALFGTASYEQYF.

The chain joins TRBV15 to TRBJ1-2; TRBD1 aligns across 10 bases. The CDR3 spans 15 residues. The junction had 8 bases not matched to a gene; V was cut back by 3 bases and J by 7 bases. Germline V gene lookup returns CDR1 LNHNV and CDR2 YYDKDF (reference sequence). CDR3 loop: CATSSVRDRGSGYTF. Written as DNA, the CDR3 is TGTGCCACCAGCAGTGTCCGGGACAGGGGAAGTGGCTACACCTTC.

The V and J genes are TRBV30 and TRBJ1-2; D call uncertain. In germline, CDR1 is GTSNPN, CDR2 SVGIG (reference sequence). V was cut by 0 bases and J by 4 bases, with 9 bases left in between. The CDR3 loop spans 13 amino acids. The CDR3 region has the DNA TGTGCCTGGAGTGTAGCCCTCGGCTATGGCTACACCTTC. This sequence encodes CAWSVALGYGYTF.

CDR3 sequence reads: CASSPFLNTGADSPLHF. CDR3 coding DNA: TGTGCCAGCTCACCCTTTTTGAATACAGGGGCTGATTCACCCCTCCACTTT. The genes are TRBV18 and TRBJ1-6; 7 bases fit TRBD1. Trimming at V came to 3 bases and at J to 8 bases, leaving 13 bases not matched to a gene. The CDR3 spans 17 residues. The germline V gene has CDR1 KGHSH and CDR2 LQKENI.

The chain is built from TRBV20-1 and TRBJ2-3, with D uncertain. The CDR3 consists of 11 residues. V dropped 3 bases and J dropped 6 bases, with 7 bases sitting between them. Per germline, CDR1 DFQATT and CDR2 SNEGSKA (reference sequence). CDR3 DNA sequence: TGCAGTGCTAGTTTTAGGGATACGCAGTATTTT. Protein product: CSASFRDTQYF.

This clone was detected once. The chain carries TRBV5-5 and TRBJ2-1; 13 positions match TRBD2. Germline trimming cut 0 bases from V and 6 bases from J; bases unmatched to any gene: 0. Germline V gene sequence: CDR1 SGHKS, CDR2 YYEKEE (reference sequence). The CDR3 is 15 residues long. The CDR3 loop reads CASSLGLAGGNEQFF. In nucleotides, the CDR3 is TGTGCCAGCAGCTTGGGACTAGCGGGAGGCAATGAGCAGTTCTTC.

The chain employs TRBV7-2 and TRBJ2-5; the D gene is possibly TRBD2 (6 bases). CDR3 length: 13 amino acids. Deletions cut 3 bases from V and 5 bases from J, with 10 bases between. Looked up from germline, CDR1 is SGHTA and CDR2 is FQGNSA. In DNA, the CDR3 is TGTGCCAGCAGCTTGGGGGGAAGCGAGACCCAGTACTTC. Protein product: CASSLGGSETQYF.

CDR3 sequence reads: CAISENSPYEQYF. For the CDR3, the DNA is TGTGCCATCAGTGAGAACAGTCCCTACGAGCAGTACTTC. The rearrangement links TRBV10-3 to TRBJ2-7; no clear D gene. The CDR3 is 13 amino acids. The germline V and J ends were trimmed by 2 bases and 2 bases, with 7 bases remaining between them. The germline V gene has CDR1 ENHRY and CDR2 SYGVKD.

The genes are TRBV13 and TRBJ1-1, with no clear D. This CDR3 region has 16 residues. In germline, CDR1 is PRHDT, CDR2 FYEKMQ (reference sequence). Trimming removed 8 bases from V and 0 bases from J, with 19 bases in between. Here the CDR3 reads CASGRGGHPMNTEAFF. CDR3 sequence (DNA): TGTGCCAGCGGCCGAGGAGGGCACCCGATGAACACTGAAGCTTTCTTT.

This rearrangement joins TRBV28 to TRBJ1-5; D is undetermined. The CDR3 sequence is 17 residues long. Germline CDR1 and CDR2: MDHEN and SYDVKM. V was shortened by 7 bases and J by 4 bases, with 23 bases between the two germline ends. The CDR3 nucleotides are TGTGCCAGCACCCCCTCACACCGGGCAGGAGGTAATCAGCCCCAGCATTTT. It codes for CASTPSHRAGGNQPQHF.

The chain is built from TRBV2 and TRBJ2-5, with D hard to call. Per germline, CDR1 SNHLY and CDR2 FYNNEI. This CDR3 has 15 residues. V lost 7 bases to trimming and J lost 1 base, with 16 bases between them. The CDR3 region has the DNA TGTGCCAGCAAGATCCGGACGCAACCCCAAGAGACCCAGTACTTC. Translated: CASKIRTQPQETQYF.

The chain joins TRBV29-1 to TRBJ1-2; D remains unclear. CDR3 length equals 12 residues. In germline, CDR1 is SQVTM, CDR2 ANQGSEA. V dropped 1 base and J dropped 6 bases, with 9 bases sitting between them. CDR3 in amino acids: CSVEVGGNGYTF. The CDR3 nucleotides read TGCAGCGTTGAAGTAGGAGGGAATGGCTACACCTTC. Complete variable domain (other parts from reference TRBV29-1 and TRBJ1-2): SAVISQKPSRDICQRGTSLTIQCQVDSQVTMMFWYRQQPGQSLTLIATANQGSEATYESGFVIDKFPISRPNLTFSTLTVSNMSPEDSSIYLCSVEVGGNGYTFGSGTRLTVV.

CDR3 loop: CASSLGVGGEKLFF. In nucleotides, the CDR3 is TGTGCCAGCAGCTTAGGTGTAGGAGGTGAAAAACTGTTTTTT. This chain connects TRBV7-9 to TRBJ1-4, with D unclear. Germline V gene data show CDR1 as SEHNR and CDR2 as FQNEAQ (reference sequence). Trimming shortened V by 1 base and J by 7 bases, and 10 bases separated the two germline ends. The CDR3 has 14 amino acids. Full variable domain (rest looked up from reference TRBV7-9 and TRBJ1-4): DTGVSQNPRHKITKRGQNVTFRCDPISEHNRLYWYRQTLGQGPEFLTYFQNEAQLEKSRLLSDRFSAERPKGSFSTLEIQRTEQGDSAMYLCASSLGVGGEKLFFGSGTQLSVL.

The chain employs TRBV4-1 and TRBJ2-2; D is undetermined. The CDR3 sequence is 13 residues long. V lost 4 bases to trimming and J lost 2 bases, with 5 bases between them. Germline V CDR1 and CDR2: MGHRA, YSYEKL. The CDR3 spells CASSPPNTGELFF. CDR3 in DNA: TGCGCCAGCAGCCCCCCAAACACCGGGGAGCTGTTTTTT.

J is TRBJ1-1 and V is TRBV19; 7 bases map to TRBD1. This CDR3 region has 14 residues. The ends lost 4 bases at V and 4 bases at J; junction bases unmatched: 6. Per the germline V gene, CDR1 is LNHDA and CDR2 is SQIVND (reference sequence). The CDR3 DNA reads TGTGCCAGTAGTAACAGGGGCCGTGGCACTGAAGCTTTCTTT. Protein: CASSNRGRGTEAFF.

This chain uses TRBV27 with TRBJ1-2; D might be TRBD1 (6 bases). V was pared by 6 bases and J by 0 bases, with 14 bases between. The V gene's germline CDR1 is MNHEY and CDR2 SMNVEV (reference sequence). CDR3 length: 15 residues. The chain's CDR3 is CASRDSGPSNYGYTF. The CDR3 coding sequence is TGTGCCAGCAGGGACAGCGGCCCATCTAACTATGGCTACACCTTC.

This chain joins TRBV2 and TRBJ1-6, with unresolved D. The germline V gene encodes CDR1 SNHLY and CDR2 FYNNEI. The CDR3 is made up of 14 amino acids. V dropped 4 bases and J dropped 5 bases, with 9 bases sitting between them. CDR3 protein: CASSGGENNSPLHF. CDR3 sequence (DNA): TGTGCCAGCAGTGGCGGGGAAAATAATTCACCCCTCCACTTT.

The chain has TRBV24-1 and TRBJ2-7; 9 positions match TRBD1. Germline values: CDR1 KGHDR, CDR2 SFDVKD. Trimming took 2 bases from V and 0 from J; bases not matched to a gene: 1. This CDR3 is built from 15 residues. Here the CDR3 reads CATSDSTGGSYEQYF. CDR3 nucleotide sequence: TGTGCCACCAGTGATTCGACAGGGGGCTCCTACGAGCAGTACTTC.

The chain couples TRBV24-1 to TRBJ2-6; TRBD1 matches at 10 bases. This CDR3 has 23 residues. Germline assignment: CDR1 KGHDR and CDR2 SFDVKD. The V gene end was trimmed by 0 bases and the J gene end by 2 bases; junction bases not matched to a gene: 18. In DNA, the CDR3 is TGTGCCACCAGTGATTTGTCTCCCGCACTCCGGGACAGGGGAGCGCCTGGGGCCAACGTCCTGACTTTC. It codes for CATSDLSPALRDRGAPGANVLTF.

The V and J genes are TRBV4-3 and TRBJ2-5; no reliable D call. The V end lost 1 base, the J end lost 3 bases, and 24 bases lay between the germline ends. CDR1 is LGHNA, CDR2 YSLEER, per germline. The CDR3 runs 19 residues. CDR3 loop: CASSQGRVYWEQSEETQYF. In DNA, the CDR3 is TGCGCCAGCAGCCAAGGCAGAGTTTATTGGGAACAGAGTGAAGAGACCCAGTACTTC.

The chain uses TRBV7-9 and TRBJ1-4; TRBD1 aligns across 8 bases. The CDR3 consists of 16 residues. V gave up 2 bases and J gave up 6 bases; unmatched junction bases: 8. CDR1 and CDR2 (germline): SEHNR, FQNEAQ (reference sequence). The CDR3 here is CASSLFPGRGHEKLFF. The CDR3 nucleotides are TGTGCCAGCAGCTTATTCCCGGGCAGGGGGCATGAAAAACTGTTTTTT.

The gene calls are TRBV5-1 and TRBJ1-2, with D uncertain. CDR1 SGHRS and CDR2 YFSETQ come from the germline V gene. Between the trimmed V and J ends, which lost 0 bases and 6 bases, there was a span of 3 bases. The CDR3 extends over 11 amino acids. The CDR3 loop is CASSLENGYTF. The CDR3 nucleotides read TGCGCCAGCAGCTTGGAGAATGGCTACACCTTC.

This chain's CDR3 is CASSQQGGGNEKLFF. The DNA for the CDR3 is TGTGCCAGCAGCCAACAAGGAGGGGGGAATGAAAAACTGTTTTTT. This sequence joins TRBV11-2 and TRBJ1-4, with D possibly matching TRBD1 (6 bases). CDR3 length: 15 residues. V lost 5 bases and J 5 bases, leaving 15 bases between the germline ends. In germline, CDR1 is SGHAT, CDR2 FQNNGV.

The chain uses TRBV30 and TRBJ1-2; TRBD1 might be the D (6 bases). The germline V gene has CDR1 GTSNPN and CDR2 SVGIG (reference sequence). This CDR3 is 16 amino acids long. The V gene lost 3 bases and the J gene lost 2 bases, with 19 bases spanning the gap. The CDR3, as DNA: TGTGCCTGGAGGGGGGGAGCGTCCGACAGGAACTATGGCTACACCTTC. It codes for CAWRGGASDRNYGYTF.

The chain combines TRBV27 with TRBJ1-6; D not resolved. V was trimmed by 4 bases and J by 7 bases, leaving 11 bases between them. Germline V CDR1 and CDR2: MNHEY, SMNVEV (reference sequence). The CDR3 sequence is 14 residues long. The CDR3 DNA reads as TGTGCCAGCAGTTCCGAGGGCAACAATTCACCCCTCCACTTT. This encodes CASSSEGNNSPLHF.

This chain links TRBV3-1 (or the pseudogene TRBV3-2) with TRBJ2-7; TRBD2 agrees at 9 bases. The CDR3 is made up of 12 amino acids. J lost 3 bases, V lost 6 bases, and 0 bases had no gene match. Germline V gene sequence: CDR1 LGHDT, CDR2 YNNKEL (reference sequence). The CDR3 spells CASRTSGYEQYF. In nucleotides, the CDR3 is TGTGCCAGCAGGACTAGCGGCTACGAGCAGTACTTC.

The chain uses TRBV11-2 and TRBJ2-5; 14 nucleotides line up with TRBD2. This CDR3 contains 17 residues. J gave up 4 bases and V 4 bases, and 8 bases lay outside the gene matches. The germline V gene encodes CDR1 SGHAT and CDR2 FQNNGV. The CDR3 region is CASSSGLAGGSRETQYF. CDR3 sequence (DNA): TGTGCCAGCAGCTCCGGACTAGCGGGGGGCTCACGAGAGACCCAGTACTTC.

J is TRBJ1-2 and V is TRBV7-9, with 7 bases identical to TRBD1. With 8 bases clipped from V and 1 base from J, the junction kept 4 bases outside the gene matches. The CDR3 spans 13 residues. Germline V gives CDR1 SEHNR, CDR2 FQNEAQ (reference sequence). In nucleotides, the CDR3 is TGTGCCAGCGGACAGGCCCTTAACTATGGCTACACCTTC. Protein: CASGQALNYGYTF.